Listed below are T cell receptor beta chains from one sample, sequenced in a study of blood T cell repertoires in COVID-19. The assay was immunoSEQ multiplex PCR, and TCRdb's table has in-frame clones only and misses some. Of about 180,000 clones listed, about four fifths are singletons. Source material: peripheral blood. Source of these receptors: a human donor in a cohort sampled during active COVID-19. The CDR3 runs from the conserved cysteine through the conserved F or W. The order of the fields is CDR3 protein, CDR3 DNA, V gene, CDR3 length, D gene, J gene, clone size. D genes are given only for firm matches. A clone size is listed for some rows: how often the clone was seen (once, few, many), or a class if it is expanded.

CDR3 protein: CASSRFSEMWTEAFF; CDR3 DNA: TGTGCCAGTAGTCGGTTCTCGGAGATGTGGACTGAAGCTTTCTTT; V gene: TRBV19; CDR3 length: 15; D gene: NA; J gene: TRBJ1-1; clone size: NA
CDR3 protein: CASSYSFDRVVLTF; CDR3 DNA: TGTGCCAGCAGTTACAGTTTTGACAGGGTCGTCCTGACTTTC; V gene: TRBV6-5; CDR3 length: 14; D gene: TRBD1; J gene: TRBJ2-6; clone size: NA
CDR3 protein: CASSYGSTDTQYF; CDR3 DNA: TGTGCCAGCAGTTACGGTAGCACAGATACGCAGTATTTT; V gene: TRBV27; CDR3 length: 13; D gene: NA; J gene: TRBJ2-3; clone size: NA
CDR3 protein: CASSQDLQGQGSSYNSPLHF; CDR3 DNA: TGTGCCAGCAGCCAAGATTTACAGGGACAGGGAAGTTCCTATAATTCACCCCTCCACTTT; V gene: TRBV4-2; CDR3 length: 20; D gene: TRBD1; J gene: TRBJ1-6; clone size: NA
CDR3 protein: CAIRGTGVNQPQHF; CDR3 DNA: TGTGCCATCAGAGGGACAGGGGTAAATCAGCCCCAGCATTTT; V gene: TRBV10-3; CDR3 length: 14; D gene: TRBD1; J gene: TRBJ1-5; clone size: NA
CDR3 protein: CASTLAGADTQYF; CDR3 DNA: TGTGCCAGCACACTAGCGGGGGCAGATACGCAGTATTTT; V gene: TRBV12-3/TRBV12-4; CDR3 length: 13; D gene: TRBD2; J gene: TRBJ2-3; clone size: NA
CDR3 protein: CASSLVINSPLHF; CDR3 DNA: TGCGCCAGCAGCTTGGTTATCAATTCACCCCTCCACTTT; V gene: TRBV5-1; CDR3 length: 13; D gene: NA; J gene: TRBJ1-6; clone size: few
CDR3 protein: CARMGGLGNTIYF; CDR3 DNA: TGTGCCAGGATGGGGGGTTTGGGAAACACCATATATTTT; V gene: TRBV6-5; CDR3 length: 13; D gene: NA; J gene: TRBJ1-3; clone size: NA
CDR3 protein: CASSRGQGYTGELFF; CDR3 DNA: TGTGCCAGCAGTCGCGGACAGGGTTACACCGGGGAGCTGTTTTTT; V gene: TRBV7-9; CDR3 length: 15; D gene: TRBD1; J gene: TRBJ2-2; clone size: few
CDR3 protein: CASSQDRAGGDQETQYF; CDR3 DNA: TGCGCCAGCAGCCAAGACCGAGCGGGGGGGGACCAAGAGACCCAGTACTTC; V gene: TRBV4-1; CDR3 length: 17; D gene: TRBD2; J gene: TRBJ2-5; clone size: NA
CDR3 protein: CASSLGGNIQYF; CDR3 DNA: TGTGCCAGCAGCTTGGGAGGGAACATTCAGTACTTC; V gene: TRBV5-4; CDR3 length: 12; D gene: NA; J gene: TRBJ2-4; clone size: NA
CDR3 protein: CASSQGQGDSYEQYF; CDR3 DNA: TGCGCCAGCAGCCAGGGACAGGGGGACTCCTACGAGCAGTACTTC; V gene: TRBV4-1; CDR3 length: 15; D gene: TRBD1; J gene: TRBJ2-7; clone size: NA
CDR3 protein: CASSRQPTSTDTQYF; CDR3 DNA: TGTGCCAGTAGTAGACAGCCTACTAGCACAGATACGCAGTATTTT; V gene: TRBV19; CDR3 length: 15; D gene: NA; J gene: TRBJ2-3; clone size: NA
CDR3 protein: CAISEWQRQFSGNTIYF; CDR3 DNA: TGTGCCATCAGTGAGTGGCAGCGTCAATTCTCTGGAAACACCATATATTTT; V gene: TRBV10-3; CDR3 length: 17; D gene: NA; J gene: TRBJ1-3; clone size: NA
CDR3 protein: CASSHRGGANVLTF; CDR3 DNA: TGCGCCAGCAGCCACCGAGGTGGGGCCAACGTCCTGACTTTC; V gene: TRBV4-1; CDR3 length: 14; D gene: NA; J gene: TRBJ2-6; clone size: NA
CDR3 protein: CASKVGTSNTEAFF; CDR3 DNA: TGTGCCAGCAAGGTCGGGACATCCAACACTGAAGCTTTCTTT; V gene: TRBV2; CDR3 length: 14; D gene: NA; J gene: TRBJ1-1; clone size: NA
CDR3 protein: CASSIFARGPYEQYF; CDR3 DNA: TGTGCCAGTAGTATTTTTGCTCGGGGTCCCTACGAGCAGTACTTC; V gene: TRBV19; CDR3 length: 15; D gene: NA; J gene: TRBJ2-7; clone size: NA
CDR3 protein: CASSSPGQGAGEQYF; CDR3 DNA: TGTGCCAGCAGCTCCCCGGGACAGGGGGCAGGGGAGCAGTACTTC; V gene: TRBV7-8; CDR3 length: 15; D gene: TRBD1; J gene: TRBJ2-7; clone size: NA
CDR3 protein: CAWSGQGSNQPQHF; CDR3 DNA: TGTGCCTGGAGTGGACAGGGAAGCAATCAGCCCCAGCATTTT; V gene: TRBV30; CDR3 length: 14; D gene: TRBD1; J gene: TRBJ1-5; clone size: NA
CDR3 protein: CASTGAEPQHF; CDR3 DNA: TGTGCCAGCACAGGGGCCGAGCCCCAGCATTTT; V gene: TRBV6-8; CDR3 length: 11; D gene: NA; J gene: TRBJ1-5; clone size: NA
CDR3 protein: CASSLGAATGGYTF; CDR3 DNA: TGTGCCAGCAGCTTGGGTGCAGCCACGGGTGGCTACACCTTC; V gene: TRBV6-5; CDR3 length: 14; D gene: NA; J gene: TRBJ1-2; clone size: once
CDR3 protein: CASSLMAGQGAKYF; CDR3 DNA: TGTGCCAGCAGCTTAATGGCGGGACAGGGGGCTAAGTACTTC; V gene: TRBV7-3; CDR3 length: 14; D gene: TRBD1; J gene: TRBJ2-7; clone size: NA
CDR3 protein: CAWSAGGSGELFF; CDR3 DNA: TGTGCCTGGAGTGCGGGGGGGTCCGGGGAGCTGTTTTTT; V gene: TRBV30; CDR3 length: 13; D gene: TRBD2; J gene: TRBJ2-2; clone size: once
CDR3 protein: CASSMGQSYEQYF; CDR3 DNA: TGTGCCAGTAGTATGGGGCAGTCCTACGAGCAGTACTTC; V gene: TRBV19; CDR3 length: 13; D gene: NA; J gene: TRBJ2-7; clone size: NA
CDR3 protein: CASSLVAYNEQFF; CDR3 DNA: TGTGCCAGCAGCTTAGTAGCGTACAATGAGCAGTTCTTC; V gene: TRBV11-2; CDR3 length: 13; D gene: NA; J gene: TRBJ2-1; clone size: NA
CDR3 protein: CASSPGDSLGGYTF; CDR3 DNA: TGCGCCAGCAGCCCCGGGGACAGCCTGGGTGGCTACACCTTC; V gene: TRBV5-1; CDR3 length: 14; D gene: TRBD1; J gene: TRBJ1-2; clone size: once
CDR3 protein: CASSPQTENNEQFF; CDR3 DNA: TGTGCCAGCTCACCACAGACGGAGAACAATGAGCAGTTCTTC; V gene: TRBV18; CDR3 length: 14; D gene: NA; J gene: TRBJ2-1; clone size: NA
CDR3 protein: CASSSGTGDNYGYTF; CDR3 DNA: TGCGCCAGCAGCTCGGGGACAGGCGATAACTATGGCTACACCTTC; V gene: TRBV5-1; CDR3 length: 15; D gene: TRBD1; J gene: TRBJ1-2; clone size: NA
CDR3 protein: CASSPNRAGNIQYF; CDR3 DNA: TGTGCCAGCAGCCCCAACAGGGCGGGAAACATTCAGTACTTC; V gene: TRBV11-1; CDR3 length: 14; D gene: NA; J gene: TRBJ2-4; clone size: NA
CDR3 protein: CASSQPTDLHTFF; CDR3 DNA: TGTGCCAGCAGCCAACCGACAGATTTACACACTTTCTTT; V gene: TRBV11-2; CDR3 length: 13; D gene: NA; J gene: TRBJ1-1; clone size: NA
CDR3 protein: CASSLGQGYQPQHF; CDR3 DNA: TGTGCCAGCAGCCTGGGACAGGGGTATCAGCCCCAGCATTTT; V gene: TRBV3-1/TRBV3-2; CDR3 length: 14; D gene: TRBD1; J gene: TRBJ1-5; clone size: NA
CDR3 protein: CASSRQVYGYTF; CDR3 DNA: TGTGCCAGCAGCCGACAGGTCTATGGCTACACCTTC; V gene: TRBV3-1/TRBV3-2; CDR3 length: 12; D gene: NA; J gene: TRBJ1-2; clone size: NA
CDR3 protein: CASSRIRDRFYEQYF; CDR3 DNA: TGTGCCAGCAGCCGGATCAGGGACAGATTTTACGAGCAGTACTTC; V gene: TRBV11-2; CDR3 length: 15; D gene: TRBD1; J gene: TRBJ2-7; clone size: NA
CDR3 protein: CATSETLDRHSNQPQHF; CDR3 DNA: TGTGCCACCAGTGAGACCCTGGACAGGCATAGCAATCAGCCCCAGCATTTT; V gene: TRBV24-1; CDR3 length: 17; D gene: TRBD1; J gene: TRBJ1-5; clone size: NA
CDR3 protein: CASSQDWAWLSNSPLHF; CDR3 DNA: TGTGCCAGCAGCCAAGATTGGGCTTGGCTGAGTAATTCACCCCTCCACTTT; V gene: TRBV3-1/TRBV3-2; CDR3 length: 17; D gene: NA; J gene: TRBJ1-6; clone size: NA
CDR3 protein: CASSLDRAGKLFF; CDR3 DNA: TGTGCCAGCAGTTTGGACAGGGCTGGAAAACTGTTTTTT; V gene: TRBV2; CDR3 length: 13; D gene: TRBD1; J gene: TRBJ1-4; clone size: once
CDR3 protein: CASSPTGGPSSYEQYF; CDR3 DNA: TGTGCCAGCAGCCCTACGGGGGGCCCCAGCTCCTACGAGCAGTACTTC; V gene: TRBV7-6; CDR3 length: 16; D gene: NA; J gene: TRBJ2-7; clone size: NA
CDR3 protein: CASSQDPGYGYTF; CDR3 DNA: TGCGCCAGCAGCCAAGACCCCGGCTATGGCTACACCTTC; V gene: TRBV4-1; CDR3 length: 13; D gene: NA; J gene: TRBJ1-2; clone size: NA
CDR3 protein: CASSQDWTGGNYGYTF; CDR3 DNA: TGCGCCAGCAGCCAAGATTGGACAGGGGGGAACTATGGCTACACCTTC; V gene: TRBV4-1; CDR3 length: 16; D gene: TRBD1; J gene: TRBJ1-2; clone size: NA
CDR3 protein: CASSYRTGHTEAFF; CDR3 DNA: TGTGCCAGTAGTTACAGGACCGGGCACACTGAAGCTTTCTTT; V gene: TRBV19; CDR3 length: 14; D gene: NA; J gene: TRBJ1-1; clone size: NA
CDR3 protein: CASSQDLAGGPTGELFF; CDR3 DNA: TGTGCCAGCAGCCAAGACCTAGCGGGGGGGCCAACCGGGGAGCTGTTTTTT; V gene: TRBV3-1/TRBV3-2; CDR3 length: 17; D gene: TRBD2; J gene: TRBJ2-2; clone size: once
CDR3 protein: CASSTGSRTDTQYF; CDR3 DNA: TGTGCCAGCAGCACCGGGAGTCGCACAGATACGCAGTATTTT; V gene: TRBV9; CDR3 length: 14; D gene: NA; J gene: TRBJ2-3; clone size: NA
CDR3 protein: CASSPTGADNEQFF; CDR3 DNA: TGTGCCAGCAGCCCGACAGGGGCGGACAATGAGCAGTTCTTC; V gene: TRBV9; CDR3 length: 14; D gene: TRBD1; J gene: TRBJ2-1; clone size: once
CDR3 protein: CASSPASGGADEQFF; CDR3 DNA: TGTGCCAGCAGCCCCGCTAGCGGGGGGGCGGATGAGCAGTTCTTC; V gene: TRBV6-5; CDR3 length: 15; D gene: TRBD2; J gene: TRBJ2-1; clone size: NA
CDR3 protein: CASSRDRENEQFF; CDR3 DNA: TGTGCCAGCAGCCGGGACAGGGAGAATGAGCAGTTCTTC; V gene: TRBV7-8; CDR3 length: 13; D gene: TRBD1; J gene: TRBJ2-1; clone size: NA
CDR3 protein: CASSQRFPDRGNTEAFF; CDR3 DNA: TGCGCCAGCAGCCAGCGCTTCCCCGACAGGGGGAACACTGAAGCTTTCTTT; V gene: TRBV4-1; CDR3 length: 17; D gene: TRBD1; J gene: TRBJ1-1; clone size: NA
CDR3 protein: CASSLVSGTGVYEQYF; CDR3 DNA: TGTGCCAGCAGCTTAGTATCGGGGACAGGGGTCTACGAGCAGTACTTC; V gene: TRBV11-2; CDR3 length: 16; D gene: TRBD1; J gene: TRBJ2-7; clone size: NA
CDR3 protein: CASSFLETQYF; CDR3 DNA: TGTGCCAGCAGCTTCCTGGAGACCCAGTACTTC; V gene: TRBV7-2; CDR3 length: 11; D gene: NA; J gene: TRBJ2-5; clone size: NA
CDR3 protein: CSIRSPLDAEAFF; CDR3 DNA: TGCAGCATAAGGTCCCCCCTAGACGCTGAAGCTTTCTTT; V gene: TRBV29-1; CDR3 length: 13; D gene: NA; J gene: TRBJ1-1; clone size: NA
CDR3 protein: CASSVGDRANYGYTF; CDR3 DNA: TGTGCCAGCAGCGTAGGAGACAGGGCGAACTATGGCTACACCTTC; V gene: TRBV9; CDR3 length: 15; D gene: TRBD1; J gene: TRBJ1-2; clone size: few
CDR3 protein: CASSPTSGGALTDTQYF; CDR3 DNA: TGTGCCAGCAGCCCAACTAGCGGGGGGGCCTTGACAGATACGCAGTATTTT; V gene: TRBV7-9; CDR3 length: 17; D gene: TRBD2; J gene: TRBJ2-3; clone size: NA
CDR3 protein: CASSLQGVHEQYF; CDR3 DNA: TGTGCCAGCAGCCTACAGGGGGTCCACGAGCAGTACTTC; V gene: TRBV5-6; CDR3 length: 13; D gene: TRBD1; J gene: TRBJ2-7; clone size: NA
CDR3 protein: CATLLAGLDEQYF; CDR3 DNA: TGCGCCACTCTGCTAGCGGGGTTGGACGAGCAGTACTTC; V gene: TRBV10-2; CDR3 length: 13; D gene: TRBD2; J gene: TRBJ2-7; clone size: NA
CDR3 protein: CASSLITDEQYF; CDR3 DNA: TGTGCCAGCAGCTTGATAACGGACGAGCAGTACTTC; V gene: TRBV5-6; CDR3 length: 12; D gene: NA; J gene: TRBJ2-7; clone size: NA